One and the same sample provided the 7 T cell receptor beta chains below, sequenced in a study of patients and donors after allogeneic stem cell transplantation. TCRdb called the RT-PCR reads again in MiXCR, with one record for every CDR3 protein. The sample records fewer than 180,000 distinct CDR3 sequences, 30% to 45% being singletons. The source material was blood, either unsorted or a sorted T cell fraction (not recorded which). All receptors derive from a human donor who was either an allogeneic HSCT recipient or a stem cell or donor lymphocyte infusion donor (not recorded which). It is not recorded whose cells these are; they may come from a transplant donor.

V is TRBV20-1 and J is TRBJ2-1; D remains ambiguous. Germline V lookup: CDR1 DFQATT, CDR2 SNEGSKA (reference sequence). The CDR3 runs to 14 residues. Trimming cost V 5 bases and J 0 bases, with 11 bases left between them. CDR3 amino acids: CSAATDSSYNEQFF. The CDR3 nucleotides read TGCAGTGCTGCGACTGATAGCTCCTACAATGAGCAGTTCTTC.

The chain joins TRBV10-3 to TRBJ1-1; 10 bases are shared with TRBD1. Germline CDR1 ENHRY, CDR2 SYGVKD. Trimming took 0 bases from V and 1 from J; bases not matched to a gene: 5. The CDR3 length is 17 residues. CDR3 DNA: TGTGCCATCAGTGAGTCTGGACAGGGGGTGACGAACACTGAAGCTTTCTTT. Translating gives CAISESGQGVTNTEAFF.

CDR3 residues: CASSTRRTEAFF. CDR3 nucleotide sequence: TGTGCCAGCAGTACGCGTAGGACTGAAGCTTTCTTT. The rearrangement joins TRBV12-3 or TRBV12-4 to TRBJ1-1; D unresolved. The CDR3 length is 12 residues. V was cut by 5 bases and J by 5 bases, with 9 bases left in between.

The V gene is TRBV9, the J gene TRBJ1-3, with D hard to call. CDR3 size: 16 residues. Per germline, CDR1 SGDLS and CDR2 YYNGEE. Trimming removed 0 bases from V and 0 bases from J, with 10 bases in between. For the CDR3, the DNA is TGTGCCAGCAGCGTAGAAGTGGGCTCCTCTGGAAACACCATATATTTT. The encoded protein is CASSVEVGSSGNTIYF.

Worth noting for this clonotype: In this CDR3 the conserved last residue, phenylalanine or tryptophan, is missing, so a read error is likely. J is TRBJ1-6 and V is TRBV6-1; D gene unclear. Germline CDR1 MNHNS, CDR2 SASEGT. Trimming took off 5 bases at V and 4 bases at J, with 15 bases between the two ends. This CDR3 comprises 16 residues. DNA for the CDR3: TGTGCCAGCAGTTCTCCCTCGGGCGCTTATAATTCACCCCTCCACTTG. Translated, it gives CASSSPSGAYNSPLHL.

This clonotype showed up just a few times. The chain carries TRBV12-3 or TRBV12-4 and TRBJ2-3; tentatively, D is TRBD1 (5 bases). The CDR3 is 15 residues long. V gave up 8 bases and J gave up 0 bases, with 15 bases separating them. The CDR3 nucleotides read TGTGCCAGCGGGGCGAGACGGTTTAGCACAGATACGCAGTATTTT. This codes for CASGARRFSTDTQYF.

V gene TRBV7-9 combines with J gene TRBJ2-2; D call uncertain. Germline lookup yields CDR1 SEHNR and CDR2 FQNEAQ (reference sequence). The CDR3 consists of 14 residues. V lost 5 bases and J 6 bases, leaving 13 bases between the germline ends. CDR3 amino acids: CASSPPPTAGELFF. The CDR3 nucleotides read TGTGCCAGCAGCCCCCCCCCGACCGCCGGGGAGCTGTTTTTT.